These 23 T cell receptor beta chains came from one sample sequenced in a study of human T cells and chemical hapten exposure. Time point here: patch test 1, 2 weeks after DPC sensitization. Treatment noted: therapeutic diphenylcyclopropenone sensitization with weekly scalp DPC. Via MiXCR, TCRdb re-called the RACE reads, giving one row per CDR3 protein. The sample has 350,000 or so distinct CDR3 sequences, approximately 6.9% seen once. The sample in question was whole blood, obtained in connection with sensitization to the hapten diphenylcyclopropenone (DPC). All receptors derive from a woman younger than 35 with alopecia areata. Some clones in this sample may be carry-over from other donors' samples.

This clonotype was recorded a few times. V is TRBV12-3 or TRBV12-4 and J is TRBJ1-4, with D perhaps TRBD1 (5 bases). V was trimmed by 7 bases and J by 6 bases, leaving 18 bases between them. The CDR3 spans 15 residues. The CDR3 DNA follows: TGTGCCAGCACCCCTACGACAGCCCATTATGAAAAACTGTTTTTT. Protein: CASTPTTAHYEKLFF.

This clonotype was found a few times. In nucleotides, the CDR3 is TGTGCCATCAGCAGGGACAGGGGCGACGAAAAACTGTTTTTT. Protein: CAISRDRGDEKLFF. The chain is built from TRBV10-3 and TRBJ1-4; 10 bases fit TRBD1. CDR3 length: 14 residues. The junction had 6 bases not matched to a gene; V was cut back by 6 bases and J by 8 bases. Per germline, CDR1 ENHRY and CDR2 SYGVKD.

Only a few counts were recorded for this clonotype. This chain uses TRBV29-1 with TRBJ2-3; 10 bases match TRBD2. Germline V gives CDR1 SQVTM, CDR2 ANQGSEA. CDR3 size: 14 residues. With 3 bases clipped from V and 6 bases from J, the junction kept 6 bases outside the gene matches. This chain's CDR3 is CSVDPAGGPDTQYF. CDR3 in DNA: TGCAGCGTTGATCCAGCGGGGGGGCCTGATACGCAGTATTTT.

This clonotype was detected a few times. The chain joins TRBV11-3 to TRBJ2-7; TRBD1 might be the D (7 bases). This CDR3 region has 15 residues. Germline V CDR1 and CDR2: SGHNT, YENEEA. V was clipped by 5 bases and J by 1 base, with 15 bases between them. Here the CDR3 DNA reads TGTGCCAGCAGCCAGAGGACAGGACTATCCTACGAGCAGTACTTC. It codes for CASSQRTGLSYEQYF.

The rearrangement uses TRBV3-1 and TRBJ2-7; 7 nucleotides agree with TRBD1. Looked up from germline, CDR1 is LGHDT and CDR2 is YNNKEL (reference sequence). Losses at the gene ends were 2 bases for V and 13 bases for J; bases not matched to a gene: 5. The CDR3 runs 11 residues. The DNA for the CDR3 is TGTGCCAGCAGCCAAACGGGACAGAGATACTTC. It yields the protein CASSQTGQRYF.

A remark on this clonotype: One end of the junction fails to match germline, which may point to a read error. The chain combines TRBV7-2 with TRBJ1-6, with D possibly matching TRBD1 (5 bases). Germline V gene data show CDR1 as SGHTA and CDR2 as FQGNSA. There are 17 residues in the CDR3. The CDR3 loop reads CASSLIPGREYSSPLHF. The CDR3 DNA follows: TGTGCCAGCAGCTTAATCCCAGGCAGGGAATATAGTTCACCCCTCCACTTT.

The table lists this clonotype with many counts. V gene TRBV28 combines with J gene TRBJ1-5; D ambiguous. The ends were cut back, 8 bases at V and 1 base at J, with 15 bases in the middle. CDR3 size: 15 residues. CDR1 MDHEN and CDR2 SYDVKM come from the germline V gene. The CDR3 reads CASLPGEGSNQPQHF. In nucleotides, the CDR3 is TGTGCCAGCCTCCCGGGAGAGGGAAGCAATCAGCCCCAGCATTTT.

The rearrangement joins TRBV7-2 to TRBJ2-3, with D possibly being TRBD1 or TRBD2 (5 bases each). The CDR3 loop spans 18 amino acids. Germline V gives CDR1 SGHTA, CDR2 FQGNSA. The V end was cut by 1 base, the J end by 3 bases, with 20 bases between. This CDR3 is CASSLVAVVGTATDTQYF. The DNA of the CDR3 is TGTGCCAGCAGCTTAGTCGCTGTCGTCGGGACGGCGACAGATACGCAGTATTTT.

V usage is TRBV11-2 and J usage is TRBJ2-4, with D uncertain. V was pared by 0 bases and J by 3 bases, with 3 bases between. Germline-derived CDR1 and CDR2 are SGHAT and FQNNGV. This CDR3 has 13 residues. The CDR3 spells CASSLEGKNIQYF. CDR3 sequence (DNA): TGTGCCAGCAGCTTAGAAGGCAAAAACATTCAGTACTTC.

This clonotype was seen ten or more times. The V call is TRBV7-3, the J call TRBJ2-1; 8 positions agree with TRBD1. Losses at the gene ends were 3 bases for V and 6 bases for J; bases not matched to a gene: 4. The CDR3 sequence is 14 residues long. The germline V gene encodes CDR1 SGHTA and CDR2 FQGTGA. The CDR3 here is CASSLDTGGNEQFF. CDR3 in DNA: TGTGCCAGCAGCTTGGATACAGGGGGCAATGAGCAGTTCTTC.

This clonotype was seen only a few times. The V gene is TRBV2, the J gene TRBJ1-2, with D hard to call. This CDR3 has 11 amino acids. The V gene's germline CDR1 is SNHLY and CDR2 FYNNEI. Trimming left V 8 bases short and J 4 bases short, with 8 bases between. This chain's CDR3 is CASVSGYGYTF. The CDR3 DNA is TGTGCCAGCGTATCCGGCTATGGCTACACCTTC.

The V and J genes are TRBV3-1 and TRBJ2-7, with 7 bases identical to TRBD1. CDR1 is LGHDT, CDR2 YNNKEL, per germline (reference sequence). V shed 0 bases and J 7 bases; nucleotides not matched to a gene: 9. The CDR3 loop spans 15 amino acids. The CDR3 DNA reads TGTGCCAGCAGCCAAGATTACGGCAGGGGGAGTGAGCAGTACTTC. This translates into CASSQDYGRGSEQYF.

This chain uses TRBV10-3 with TRBJ1-5; D gene uncertain. The V and J ends lost 10 bases and 0 bases respectively, with 13 bases between them. Germline V CDR1 and CDR2: ENHRY, SYGVKD. The CDR3 runs 14 residues. This chain's CDR3 is CATTDSYSNQPQHF. The CDR3 DNA follows: TGTGCCACCACGGACTCCTATAGCAATCAGCCCCAGCATTTT.

This clonotype was found a few times. The rearrangement joins TRBV5-4 to TRBJ1-4; 8 positions match TRBD1. Germline CDR1 and CDR2: SGHNT and YYREEE (reference sequence). The CDR3 extends over 13 amino acids. Unmatched junction bases numbered 5, after V lost 7 bases and J lost 6 bases. In DNA, the CDR3 is TGTGCCAGCTCCGACAGGGGAGATGAAAAACTGTTTTTT. Translation gives CASSDRGDEKLFF.

This clonotype was seen at least ten times. V and J are TRBV3-1 and TRBJ2-5; no clear D gene. V gave up 0 bases and J gave up 13 bases, with 15 bases separating them. Germline CDR1 LGHDT, CDR2 YNNKEL (reference sequence). The CDR3 runs to 13 residues. As DNA, the CDR3 is TGTGCCAGCAGCCAAGATTTGAAGGGTCCCCCGTACTTC. It encodes CASSQDLKGPPYF.

This clonotype was picked up a small number of times. J is TRBJ1-6 and V is TRBV27; D is ambiguous. V shed 4 bases and J shed 0 bases, with 10 bases lying between them. CDR1 and CDR2 (germline): MNHEY, SMNVEV (reference sequence). CDR3 length: 16 amino acids. The CDR3 protein is CASSSPKSSYNSPLHF. The CDR3 DNA sequence: TGTGCCAGCAGTTCCCCTAAGAGCTCCTATAATTCACCCCTCCACTTT.

This chain uses TRBV5-1 with TRBJ2-3; D gene unclear. The V end lost 1 base, the J end lost 2 bases, and 11 bases lay between the germline ends. CDR1 SGHRS and CDR2 YFSETQ come from the germline V gene. The CDR3 runs to 15 residues. The CDR3 bases are TGCGCCAGCAGCTTGAGGCCAGTCCTCACAGATACGCAGTATTTT. Its protein is CASSLRPVLTDTQYF.

The V call is TRBV20-1, the J call TRBJ2-3; D gene ambiguous. Trimming stripped 5 bases from V and 3 bases from J, with 15 bases between. This CDR3 contains 14 residues. Germline V gene sequence: CDR1 DFQATT, CDR2 SNEGSKA (reference sequence). The CDR3 DNA reads TGCAGTGCTCCCCAATCAATGAGGACAGATACGCAGTATTTT. This sequence encodes CSAPQSMRTDTQYF.

The table lists this clonotype with many counts. This chain joins TRBV7-9 and TRBJ2-7; 7 bases agree with TRBD2. Trimming cost V 0 bases and J 0 bases; bases outside gene matches: 5. The length of the CDR3 is 16 residues. Germline V gene data show CDR1 as SEHNR and CDR2 as FQNEAQ (reference sequence). CDR3 sequence reads: CASSLAPSGSSYEQYF. The CDR3 DNA sequence: TGTGCCAGCAGCTTAGCCCCTAGCGGAAGCTCCTACGAGCAGTACTTC.

There are a few counts of this clonotype. V usage is TRBV3-1 and J usage is TRBJ1-5; D not resolved. V was cut by 3 bases and J by 6 bases, with 12 bases left in between. The CDR3 loop spans 14 amino acids. CDR1 LGHDT and CDR2 YNNKEL come from the germline V gene (reference sequence). The CDR3 is CASSQALAGQPQHF. CDR3 nucleotide sequence: TGTGCCAGCAGCCAGGCCCTGGCGGGTCAGCCCCAGCATTTT.

Ten or more counts support this clonotype. The chain carries TRBV7-8 and TRBJ2-3, with no clear D. The germline V and J ends were trimmed by 0 bases and 0 bases, with 4 bases remaining between them. There are 14 residues in the CDR3. Germline V gives CDR1 SGHVS, CDR2 FQNEAQ. Written as DNA, the CDR3 is TGTGCCAGCAGCTTAGCAATAAGCACAGATACGCAGTATTTT. This sequence encodes CASSLAISTDTQYF. Combining the CDR3 with reference TRBV7-8 and TRBJ2-3 gives the whole variable domain GAGVSQSPRYKVAKRGQDVALRCDPISGHVSLFWYQQALGQGPEFLTYFQNEAQLDKSGLPSDRFFAERPEGSVSTLKIQRTQQEDSAVYLCASSLAISTDTQYFGPGTRLTVL.

The rearrangement uses TRBV12-3 or TRBV12-4 and TRBJ1-4; tentatively, D is TRBD1 (5 bases). The length of the CDR3 is 18 residues. Trimming removed 2 bases at V and 4 bases at J, with 20 bases between. This CDR3 is CASSLLGGRGAGNEKLFF. In nucleotides, the CDR3 is TGTGCCAGCAGTTTACTGGGGGGGAGAGGGGCCGGTAATGAAAAACTGTTTTTT.

V gene TRBV6-2 or TRBV6-3 combines with J gene TRBJ2-7; D perhaps matches TRBD1 (8 bases). V was trimmed by 7 bases and J by 6 bases, leaving 16 bases between them. This CDR3 region has 13 residues. Looked up from germline, CDR1 is MNHEY and CDR2 is SVGEGT. CDR3 nucleotides: TGTGCCAGCACCCTGACAGGGGAGGGCGAGCAGTACTTC. Its translation is CASTLTGEGEQYF.